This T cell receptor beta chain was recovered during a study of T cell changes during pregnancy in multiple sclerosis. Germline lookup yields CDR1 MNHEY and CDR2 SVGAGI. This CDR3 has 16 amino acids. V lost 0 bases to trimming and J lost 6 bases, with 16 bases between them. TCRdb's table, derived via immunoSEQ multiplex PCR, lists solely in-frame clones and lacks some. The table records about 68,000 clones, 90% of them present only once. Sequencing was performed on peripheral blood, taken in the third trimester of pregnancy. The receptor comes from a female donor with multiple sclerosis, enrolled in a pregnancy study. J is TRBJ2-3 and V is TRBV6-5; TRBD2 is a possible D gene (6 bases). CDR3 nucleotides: TGTGCCAGCAGTTACTCGATGACGGGGGTGGTGGATACGCAGTATTTT. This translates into CASSYSMTGVVDTQYF.